This T cell receptor beta chain was profiled in a study of blood T cell repertoires in COVID-19. Across the study: PBMCs, B-cell-depleted T cells, or T cells provided the cDNA or gDNA that made up the material.

Germline values: CDR1 MNHEY, CDR2 SVGAGI. The CDR3 loop spans 14 amino acids. Trimming removed 7 bases from V and 0 bases from J, with 10 bases in between. Clones were read by immunoSEQ multiplex PCR, and TCRdb kept only the in-frame ones, dropping some. Of 150,000 to 200,000 clones listed, over 75% were seen once; the top ten hold 0.53%. The TCR comes from a man in his fifties or sixties with acute or convalescent COVID-19. Sequencing input: peripheral blood. The chain employs TRBV6-5 and TRBJ1-5; a weak D match, TRBD1 (6 bases). In DNA, the CDR3 is TGTGCCAGCACACGGACAGATAGCAATCAGCCCCAGCATTTT. Protein sequence: CASTRTDSNQPQHF.